The 19 T cell receptor beta chains listed next were all sequenced from one sample in a study of regulatory T cells in long-lasting Graves disease. Stated time point: newly diagnosed GD, antithyroid drugs for less than 3 months. Preparation of the TCR library used RNA extracted from PBMCs. Construction of the TCR beta libraries employed iRepertoire HTBI primers in conjunction with Arm-PCR of CDR3 regions. TCRdb processed the multiplex PCR reads anew with MiXCR; each CDR3 protein has one entry. Of about 360,000 distinct CDR3 sequences listed, around 15% are singletons. This sample also belongs to another study, concerning T cells in Graves' hyperthyroidism and ophthalmopathy.

Here the sequenced sample was peripheral blood mononuclear cells (PBMCs), taken at new diagnosis, from a patient treated with antithyroid drugs. The receptors stem from a woman between 18 and 29 years old with Graves disease.

The rearrangement links TRBV5-1 to TRBJ2-5; a weak D match, TRBD2 (6 bases). V lost 6 bases and J lost 4, with 19 bases in between. This CDR3 region has 15 residues. CDR1 and CDR2 (germline): SGHRS, YFSETQ. CDR3 nucleotide sequence: TGCGCCAGCACCGTCTCTAGCGTCACTTTAGAGACCCAGTACTTC. It encodes CASTVSSVTLETQYF. The whole variable domain, filled in from reference TRBV5-1 and TRBJ2-5, reads KAGVTQTPRYLIKTRGQQVTLSCSPISGHRSVSWYQQTPGQGLQFLFEYFSETQRNKGNFPGRFSGRQFSNSRSEMNVSTLELGDSALYLCASTVSSVTLETQYFGPGTRLLVL.

Remarks on this clonotype: The junction departs from the called germline gene at one end, perhaps through a read error. The V call is TRBV5-1, the J call TRBJ1-1; D gene ambiguous. Germline lookup yields CDR1 SGHRS and CDR2 YFSETQ. This CDR3 is built from 15 residues. Here the CDR3 reads CASSLVGNLDTEAFF. CDR3 nucleotide sequence: TGTGCCAGCAGCTTGGTTGGGAACTTGGACACTGAAGCTTTCTTT.

The sample holds many counts of this clonotype. The chain has TRBV5-1 and TRBJ2-7, with 7 bases fitting TRBD2. Looked up from germline, CDR1 is SGHRS and CDR2 is YFSETQ. This CDR3 has 15 residues. After removal of 0 bases from V and 2 bases from J, the junction contained 5 bases not matched to a gene. For the CDR3, the DNA is TGCGCCAGCAGCTTGGGGGCGGGAGATACCTACGAGCAGTACTTC. It specifies CASSLGAGDTYEQYF.

This clonotype was counted at least ten times. The chain carries TRBV2 and TRBJ1-5; 8 bases are a match to TRBD1. Germline V lookup: CDR1 SNHLY, CDR2 FYNNEI. The length of the CDR3 is 15 residues. The junction had 3 bases not matched to a gene; V was cut back by 3 bases and J by 2 bases. CDR3 in amino acids: CASSEKTGGNQPQHF. The CDR3 DNA follows: TGTGCCAGCAGTGAGAAGACAGGGGGCAATCAGCCCCAGCATTTT.

The chain's CDR3 is CASSEHEVNEKLFF. CDR3 DNA: TGTGCCAGCAGTGAACACGAGGTTAATGAAAAACTGTTTTTT. The V and J genes are TRBV2 and TRBJ1-4; the D is unclear. Germline V gives CDR1 SNHLY, CDR2 FYNNEI. This CDR3 is built from 14 residues. Trimming cost V 2 bases and J 4 bases, with 8 bases left between them. The whole variable domain, filled in from reference TRBV2 and TRBJ1-4, reads EPEVTQTPSHQVTQMGQEVILRCVPISNHLYFYWYRQILGQKVEFLVSFYNNEISEKSEIFDDQFSVERPDGSNFTLKIRSTKLEDSAMYFCASSEHEVNEKLFFGSGTQLSVL.

This clonotype was seen repeatedly, ten times or more. The V call is TRBV18, the J call TRBJ2-3; perhaps TRBD2 as D (6 bases). CDR3 length: 16 residues. CDR1 KGHSH and CDR2 LQKENI come from the germline V gene. Trimming stripped 2 bases from V and 0 bases from J, with 12 bases between. The DNA of the CDR3 is TGTGCCAGCTCACCAGATGCGGGAACTAGCACAGATACGCAGTATTTT. Protein: CASSPDAGTSTDTQYF.

The sample holds many counts of this clonotype. The rearrangement links TRBV20-1 to TRBJ2-7; no firm D call. V shed 6 bases and J shed 4 bases, with 13 bases lying between them. The CDR3 contains 12 residues. Germline loops: CDR1 DFQATT, CDR2 SNEGSKA (reference sequence). DNA for the CDR3: TGCAGTGCCCTCGGCACCAAATACGAGCAGTACTTC. This translates into CSALGTKYEQYF.

This clonotype was detected ten times or more. This rearrangement joins TRBV28 to TRBJ1-5; 9 nucleotides align to TRBD1. CDR1 is MDHEN, CDR2 SYDVKM, per germline. This CDR3 comprises 15 residues. Trimming at V came to 8 bases and at J to 7 bases, leaving 12 bases not matched to a gene. The CDR3 loop reads CASQPHRGRGQPQHF. CDR3 nucleotides: TGTGCCAGCCAGCCGCACAGGGGGCGCGGACAGCCCCAGCATTTT.

The rearrangement uses TRBV24-1 and TRBJ2-5; tentatively, D is TRBD1 or TRBD2 (6 bases each). CDR1 is KGHDR and CDR2 is SFDVKD in the germline V gene. The CDR3 extends over 22 amino acids. V lost 4 bases and J 4 bases, leaving 36 bases between the germline ends. The DNA of the CDR3 is TGTGCCACCAGTGAAAGGGTTAATGGTTTTGAAATTCGGGGGACACCGGGAGAGACCCAGTACTTC. Protein sequence: CATSERVNGFEIRGTPGETQYF.

V is TRBV28 and J is TRBJ1-3; the D is unclear. The CDR3 runs to 15 residues. With 3 bases removed from V and 0 bases from J, the gap between germline ends came to 9 bases. In germline, CDR1 is MDHEN, CDR2 SYDVKM. The CDR3 DNA reads as TGTGCCAGCAGTTTGGGAGTTACCTCTGGAAACACCATATATTTT. Translated: CASSLGVTSGNTIYF.

V gene TRBV9 combines with J gene TRBJ1-1, with D uncertain. The CDR3 length is 16 residues. Germline V gene lookup returns CDR1 SGDLS and CDR2 YYNGEE. The V and J ends lost 2 bases and 1 base respectively, with 15 bases between them. CDR3 DNA sequence: TGTGCCAGCAGCGTTGGGTACACCTTGGAGAACACTGAAGCTTTCTTT. Residues: CASSVGYTLENTEAFF.

This clonotype was observed at least ten times. The V gene is TRBV7-9, the J gene TRBJ2-5; 7 nucleotides line up with TRBD1. The V segment lost 5 bases and the J segment 5 bases; nucleotides outside the gene matches: 5. The CDR3 covers 13 residues. Germline assignment: CDR1 SEHNR and CDR2 FQNEAQ (reference sequence). The CDR3 DNA sequence: TGTGCCAGCAGCGACAGGGTCCGTGAGACCCAGTACTTC. Residues: CASSDRVRETQYF.

Ten or more counts support this clonotype. The chain links TRBV3-1 to TRBJ2-3, with 11 nucleotides matching TRBD2. J was trimmed by 4 bases and V by 1 base; bases with no gene match: 7. This CDR3 region has 17 residues. Per the germline V gene, CDR1 is LGHDT and CDR2 is YNNKEL (reference sequence). CDR3 nucleotides: TGTGCCAGCAGCCAAGGGTCTAGCGGGAGGAACTCAGATACGCAGTATTTT. Translating it yields CASSQGSSGRNSDTQYF.

Only a few counts were recorded for this clonotype. This rearrangement joins TRBV2 to TRBJ1-4; tentative D call: TRBD1 (6 bases). This CDR3 region has 13 residues. With 4 bases removed from V and 7 bases from J, the gap between germline ends came to 10 bases. From germline, CDR1 is SNHLY and CDR2 FYNNEI. The CDR3 bases are TGTGCCAGCAGTGGGGGGGCAGGTGAAAAACTGTTTTTT. Amino acids: CASSGGAGEKLFF.

This clonotype was seen ten or more times. The chain is built from TRBV4-1 and TRBJ1-4, with D unclear. The V gene's germline CDR1 is MGHRA and CDR2 YSYEKL. The V end was cut by 4 bases, the J end by 5 bases, with 8 bases between. This CDR3 region has 13 residues. The CDR3 DNA reads TGCGCCAGCAGCCGGGTCCTAAATGAAAAACTGTTTTTT. Translating it yields CASSRVLNEKLFF.

The chain carries TRBV7-2 and TRBJ2-3; a weak D match, TRBD1 (6 bases). Germline-derived CDR1 and CDR2 are SGHTA and FQGNSA. Trimming removed 2 bases at V and 2 bases at J, with 11 bases between. This CDR3 is 15 amino acids long. The CDR3 bases are TGTGCCAGCAGCTTACCAGGGGCACCCACAGATACGCAGTATTTT. Translated, it gives CASSLPGAPTDTQYF.

This chain joins TRBV11-2 and TRBJ2-7; D may be TRBD1 (5 bases). Germline V gives CDR1 SGHAT, CDR2 FQNNGV. Trimming cost V 5 bases and J 3 bases, with 20 bases left between them. This CDR3 contains 16 residues. The CDR3 is CASSQGRTSHLYEQYF. The CDR3 DNA reads TGTGCCAGCAGCCAAGGAAGGACAAGTCACCTCTACGAGCAGTACTTC.

This clonotype occurred a few times. The V and J genes are TRBV19 and TRBJ2-6, with no clear D. With 3 bases removed from V and 2 bases from J, the gap between germline ends came to 2 bases. This CDR3 contains 13 residues. The germline V gene encodes CDR1 LNHDA and CDR2 SQIVND (reference sequence). In DNA, the CDR3 is TGTGCCAGTAGTATGGCTGGGGCCAACGTCCTGACTTTC. It codes for CASSMAGANVLTF. Full variable domain (outside the CDR3, taken from reference TRBV19 and TRBJ2-6): DGGITQSPKYLFRKEGQNVTLSCEQNLNHDAMYWYRQDPGQGLRLIYYSQIVNDFQKGDIAEGYSVSREKKESFPLTVTSAQKNPTAFYLCASSMAGANVLTFGAGSRLTVL.

The chain links TRBV19 to TRBJ2-5; 7 nucleotides agree with TRBD1. Per the germline V gene, CDR1 is LNHDA and CDR2 is SQIVND (reference sequence). The CDR3 length is 15 residues. The V and J ends lost 3 bases and 4 bases, in that order; junction bases with no gene match: 8. In DNA, the CDR3 is TGTGCCAGTAGTATTTACAGGGGTCAGGGAGAGACCCAGTACTTC. Translating it yields CASSIYRGQGETQYF. Full variable domain (rest looked up from reference TRBV19 and TRBJ2-5): DGGITQSPKYLFRKEGQNVTLSCEQNLNHDAMYWYRQDPGQGLRLIYYSQIVNDFQKGDIAEGYSVSREKKESFPLTVTSAQKNPTAFYLCASSIYRGQGETQYFGPGTRLLVL.